This T cell receptor beta chain was recorded in a study of T cell responses to AZD1222 COVID-19 vaccine. Notes on the study in general: The study reported that nearly half of spike-specific TCRs target unmutated variant regions. White British ancestry dominated among donors, who included more females, and clonal diversity was possibly underestimated.

The assay was immunoSEQ multiplex PCR, and TCRdb's table has in-frame clones only and misses some. The sample includes 120,000 to 150,000 clones, around 88% of them seen just once. This CDR3 has 15 amino acids. Germline CDR1 reads SGHRS; CDR2 reads YFSETQ. After removal of 2 bases from V and 5 bases from J, the junction contained 7 bases not matched to a gene. Of note for this clone: Antigen: not known.

The TCR was taken from an adult in good health. The input for sequencing was peripheral blood, taken on day 0 of AZD1222 vaccination. The chain recombines TRBV5-1 with TRBJ2-1; 7 bases are shared with TRBD2. The CDR3 region is CASSFVGGTNNEQFF. CDR3 DNA: TGCGCCAGCAGCTTCGTCGGGGGGACTAACAATGAGCAGTTCTTC. The whole variable domain, filled in from reference TRBV5-1 and TRBJ2-1, reads KAGVTQTPRYLIKTRGQQVTLSCSPISGHRSVSWYQQTPGQGLQFLFEYFSETQRNKGNFPGRFSGRQFSNSRSEMNVSTLELGDSALYLCASSFVGGTNNEQFFGPGTRLTVL.